The 27 T cell receptor beta chains below come from one sample, sequenced in a study of shared clonotypes between healthy human individuals. Measured with immunoSEQ multiplex PCR; TCRdb has only the in-frame clones, and not every one. The sample records approximately 2.1 million clones, approximately 93% being singletons. The sequencing sample was made of naive CD4+ T cells from PBMCs. Subset specified: CD45RA+ positively selected. All receptors derive from a man aged 18 to 29 in good health. Some clones in this sample may be carry-over from other donors' samples.

The chain has TRBV29-1 and TRBJ2-1; 7 bases map to TRBD2. The CDR3 contains 11 residues. Germline V gene lookup returns CDR1 SQVTM and CDR2 ANQGSEA. Trimming cost V 4 bases and J 12 bases; bases outside gene matches: 6. CDR3 sequence: CSVARELRQFF. The CDR3 nucleotides read TGCAGCGTTGCGCGGGAGCTGCGGCAGTTCTTC.

This chain joins TRBV29-1 and TRBJ1-1, with D possibly matching TRBD1 (6 bases). Looked up from germline, CDR1 is SQVTM and CDR2 is ANQGSEA. Trimming took off 6 bases at V and 1 base at J, with 9 bases between the two ends. The length of the CDR3 is 12 residues. The CDR3 DNA reads as TGCAGCGTAAAACAGGGGAACACTGAAGCTTTCTTT. Protein sequence: CSVKQGNTEAFF.

V is TRBV7-3 and J is TRBJ2-1; D remains ambiguous. The V and J ends lost 2 bases and 6 bases respectively, with 11 bases between them. The CDR3 consists of 14 residues. The germline gives CDR1 SGHTA, CDR2 FQGTGA. The CDR3 loop reads CASSLGVSPNEQFF. Written as DNA, the CDR3 is TGTGCCAGCAGCTTAGGGGTGTCCCCCAATGAGCAGTTCTTC. The variable domain in full, completed from reference TRBV7-3 and TRBJ2-1, reads GAGVSQTPSNKVTEKGKYVELRCDPISGHTALYWYRQSLGQGPEFLIYFQGTGAADDSGLPNDRFFAVRPEGSVSTLKIQRTERGDSAVYLCASSLGVSPNEQFFGPGTRLTVL.

V usage is TRBV2 and J usage is TRBJ2-2; 10 bases are shared with TRBD2. Germline-derived CDR1 and CDR2 are SNHLY and FYNNEI. This CDR3 spans 16 amino acids. Losses at the gene ends were 3 bases for V and 8 bases for J; bases not matched to a gene: 9. Here the CDR3 reads CASSDLLAGVTGELFF. In DNA form, the CDR3 reads TGTGCCAGCAGTGATCTCCTAGCGGGAGTAACGGGGGAGCTGTTTTTT.

The V call is TRBV7-3, the J call TRBJ2-1, with TRBD2 as a possible D gene (5 bases). The CDR3 covers 14 residues. V was clipped by 5 bases and J by 8 bases, with 16 bases between them. Per germline, CDR1 SGHTA and CDR2 FQGTGA. CDR3 nucleotides: TGTGCCAGCAGCCCCGGCCAAGCCGGGGATGAGCAGTTCTTC. It specifies CASSPGQAGDEQFF.

The rearrangement uses TRBV5-1 and TRBJ1-3; TRBD1 is a possible D gene (5 bases). Germline values: CDR1 SGHRS, CDR2 YFSETQ. This CDR3 region has 16 residues. V shed 5 bases and J shed 4 bases, with 19 bases lying between them. The CDR3 DNA is TGCGCCAGCAGTAGAGAGGCACAGGCGGCGGGAAACACCATATATTTT. Amino acid sequence: CASSREAQAAGNTIYF.

The V and J genes are TRBV19 and TRBJ2-2, with D perhaps TRBD1 (6 bases). The CDR3 consists of 14 residues. Trimming shortened V by 4 bases and J by 3 bases, and 9 bases separated the two germline ends. The germline V gene encodes CDR1 LNHDA and CDR2 SQIVND (reference sequence). In nucleotides, the CDR3 is TGTGCCAGTAGTACGCAGGGGTACACCGGGGAGCTGTTTTTT. Its protein product is CASSTQGYTGELFF.

The J gene is TRBJ2-3, the V gene TRBV29-1, with a tentative D call TRBD2 (8 bases). With 6 bases removed from V and 3 bases from J, the gap between germline ends came to 25 bases. Germline V gene data show CDR1 as SQVTM and CDR2 as ANQGSEA. This CDR3 has 17 residues. The CDR3 protein is CSVAPDRPGLGTDTQYF. The DNA for the CDR3 is TGCAGCGTCGCCCCGGACAGGCCGGGACTAGGAACAGATACGCAGTATTTT.

The J gene is TRBJ2-7, the V gene TRBV7-3; TRBD2 agrees at 9 bases. The CDR3 length is 15 residues. CDR1 is SGHTA, CDR2 FQGTGA, per germline. The junction had 9 bases not matched to a gene; V was cut back by 5 bases and J by 4 bases. The CDR3 coding sequence is TGTGCCAGCAGCCCTTTTGCGGGAGGGCGGTACGAGCAGTACTTC. Its translation is CASSPFAGGRYEQYF.

A note on this clone: The sample contains more than one DNA sequence encoding this CDR3. V is TRBV7-9 and J is TRBJ2-7; D is undetermined. The CDR3 covers 13 residues. Germline loops: CDR1 SEHNR, CDR2 FQNEAQ (reference sequence). Trimming removed 5 bases from V and 2 bases from J, with 10 bases in between. DNA for the CDR3: TGTGCCAGCAGCCCCTCGGGCCCCTACGAGCAGTACTTC. It yields the protein CASSPSGPYEQYF.

This clone came up a few times. The sample contains more than one DNA sequence encoding this CDR3. V usage is TRBV7-2 and J usage is TRBJ1-1; TRBD1 might be the D (5 bases). CDR1 SGHTA and CDR2 FQGNSA come from the germline V gene. The ends were cut back, 3 bases at V and 1 base at J, with 9 bases in the middle. This CDR3 has 14 amino acids. CDR3 sequence reads: CASSLGPSNTEAFF. CDR3 in DNA: TGTGCCAGCAGCTTGGGGCCTTCGAACACTGAAGCTTTCTTT.

The CDR3 sequence is CASSHISVGPERPQETQYF. CDR3 in DNA: TGTGCCAGCAGCCATATATCAGTCGGGCCAGAACGGCCCCAAGAGACCCAGTACTTC. This chain joins TRBV7-9 and TRBJ2-5, with D uncertain. Germline lookup yields CDR1 SEHNR and CDR2 FQNEAQ (reference sequence). This CDR3 spans 19 amino acids. V lost 5 bases to trimming and J lost 1 base, with 26 bases between them.

The gene calls are TRBV6-5 and TRBJ1-2; D perhaps matches TRBD1 (5 bases). Per the germline V gene, CDR1 is MNHEY and CDR2 is SVGAGI. CDR3 length: 14 amino acids. Trimming removed 5 bases from V and 5 bases from J, with 15 bases in between. The DNA for the CDR3 is TGTGCCAGCAGTCGCCTCGGGGGGTGGTATGGCTACACCTTC. It yields the protein CASSRLGGWYGYTF.

The genes are TRBV28 and TRBJ2-5, with 9 bases aligning to TRBD1. The CDR3 covers 16 residues. Germline V gives CDR1 MDHEN, CDR2 SYDVKM. V lost 7 bases to trimming and J lost 5 bases; unmatched junction nucleotides: 14. CDR3 bases: TGTGCCAGCACCGTTTTCGGGACAGGGCATGGCGAGACCCAGTACTTC. Translated, it gives CASTVFGTGHGETQYF.

As regards this clone: Other DNA variants within this sample encode the same CDR3. The chain is built from TRBV9 and TRBJ2-1; 11 nucleotides line up with TRBD2. Trimming cost V 2 bases and J 0 bases; bases outside gene matches: 1. CDR1 is SGDLS and CDR2 is YYNGEE in the germline V gene. CDR3 length: 16 residues. The CDR3 sequence is CASSVSGRASYNEQFF. The CDR3 coding sequence is TGTGCCAGCAGCGTTAGCGGGAGGGCCTCCTACAATGAGCAGTTCTTC.

The chain recombines TRBV30 with TRBJ1-4; D may be TRBD1 (5 bases). V lost 0 bases to trimming and J lost 7 bases, with 9 bases between them. This CDR3 comprises 13 residues. Germline V CDR1 and CDR2: GTSNPN, SVGIG (reference sequence). CDR3 region: CAWSVDSFEKLFF. DNA for the CDR3: TGTGCCTGGAGTGTCGACAGTTTTGAAAAACTGTTTTTT. Complete variable domain (other parts from reference TRBV30 and TRBJ1-4): SQTIHQWPATLVQPVGSPLSLECTVEGTSNPNLYWYRQAAGRGLQLLFYSVGIGQISSEVPQNLSASRPQDRQFILSSKKLLLSDSGFYLCAWSVDSFEKLFFGSGTQLSVL.

This clone is a singleton in its sample. The CDR3 DNA reads TGCGCCAGCAGCTTGCGGAGCCCGGGACAGGGTATCAACAATGAGCAGTTCTTC. Its protein product is CASSLRSPGQGINNEQFF. The J gene is TRBJ2-1, the V gene TRBV5-1, with TRBD1 matching over 9 bases. V shed 1 base and J 5 bases; nucleotides not matched to a gene: 13. The germline CDR1 and CDR2 sequences are SGHRS and YFSETQ. The CDR3 has 18 residues. Together with reference TRBV5-1 and TRBJ2-1, the CDR3 gives the full variable domain: KAGVTQTPRYLIKTRGQQVTLSCSPISGHRSVSWYQQTPGQGLQFLFEYFSETQRNKGNFPGRFSGRQFSNSRSEMNVSTLELGDSALYLCASSLRSPGQGINNEQFFGPGTRLTVL.

The chain recombines TRBV5-1 with TRBJ2-2, with TRBD2 matching 10 bases. Germline V gives CDR1 SGHRS, CDR2 YFSETQ. The V gene end was trimmed by 4 bases and the J gene end by 1 base; junction bases not matched to a gene: 4. This CDR3 has 16 amino acids. DNA of the CDR3: TGCGCCAGCAGCCCAGGACTAGCGGTGAACACCGGGGAGCTGTTTTTT. This gives the protein CASSPGLAVNTGELFF. The whole variable domain, filled in from reference TRBV5-1 and TRBJ2-2, reads KAGVTQTPRYLIKTRGQQVTLSCSPISGHRSVSWYQQTPGQGLQFLFEYFSETQRNKGNFPGRFSGRQFSNSRSEMNVSTLELGDSALYLCASSPGLAVNTGELFFGEGSRLTVL.

This chain joins TRBV5-1 and TRBJ2-7, with TRBD2 matching 11 bases. The CDR3 extends over 17 amino acids. In germline, CDR1 is SGHRS, CDR2 YFSETQ. V lost 0 bases to trimming and J lost 3 bases; unmatched junction nucleotides: 8. DNA of the CDR3: TGCGCCAGCAGCTTGGGCGGGACTAGCGGCAAAGACTACGAGCAGTACTTC. It yields the protein CASSLGGTSGKDYEQYF.

Turning to this clone: Other nucleotide sequences in the sample specify the same CDR3. The J gene is TRBJ1-2, the V gene TRBV7-2; perhaps TRBD1 as D (5 bases). Trimming left V 3 bases short and J 1 base short, with 9 bases between. The CDR3 runs to 14 residues. Germline CDR1 and CDR2: SGHTA and FQGNSA. The CDR3 spells CASSFQGGNYGYTF. The CDR3 coding sequence is TGTGCCAGCAGCTTCCAGGGTGGTAACTATGGCTACACCTTC.

The genes are TRBV5-1 and TRBJ2-3; 10 nucleotides line up with TRBD2. Germline V gene lookup returns CDR1 SGHRS and CDR2 YFSETQ. The V and J ends lost 0 bases and 5 bases, in that order; junction bases with no gene match: 6. This CDR3 is 16 amino acids long. This chain's CDR3 is CASSLVLAGVGDTQYF. CDR3 DNA sequence: TGCGCCAGCAGCTTGGTGCTAGCGGGAGTGGGAGATACGCAGTATTTT.

This clone was found once. The chain couples TRBV20-1 to TRBJ2-5, with no clear D. The CDR3 consists of 11 residues. V lost 5 bases and J 5 bases, leaving 9 bases between the germline ends. Germline values: CDR1 DFQATT, CDR2 SNEGSKA (reference sequence). CDR3 coding DNA: TGCAGTGCTGAGGTCGGGGAGACCCAGTACTTC. The encoded protein is CSAEVGETQYF.

V and J are TRBV28 and TRBJ2-7, with D perhaps matching TRBD1 (6 bases). CDR1 is MDHEN, CDR2 SYDVKM, per germline. Trimming cost V 7 bases and J 2 bases, with 21 bases left between them. CDR3 size: 16 residues. CDR3 DNA: TGTGCCAGCATGTCCTCTGGCTGGACAGTGACCTACGAGCAGTACTTC. Its translation is CASMSSGWTVTYEQYF.

The chain is built from TRBV6-1 and TRBJ2-7, with D perhaps matching TRBD1 or TRBD2 (5 bases each). V gave up 7 bases and J gave up 2 bases, with 15 bases separating them. From germline, CDR1 is MNHNS and CDR2 SASEGT. CDR3 size: 14 residues. This CDR3 is CASKVVGVAYEQYF. Written as DNA, the CDR3 is TGTGCCAGCAAAGTTGTGGGGGTAGCCTACGAGCAGTACTTC.

In its sample, this clone was seen a few times. V is TRBV18 and J is TRBJ1-2, with a tentative D call TRBD1 (5 bases). Trimming removed 3 bases from V and 8 bases from J, with 13 bases in between. The CDR3 covers 13 residues. Looked up from germline, CDR1 is KGHSH and CDR2 is LQKENI. The CDR3 DNA follows: TGTGCCAGCTCACCCGGGACGGTTTTGGGCTACACCTTC. As protein: CASSPGTVLGYTF.

The rearrangement joins TRBV5-1 to TRBJ1-5; TRBD1 agrees at 8 bases. Germline V CDR1 and CDR2: SGHRS, YFSETQ. V lost 2 bases and J lost 5; bases outside the gene matches: 6. The CDR3 sequence is 15 residues long. DNA for the CDR3: TGCGCCAGCAGCTTTTCGACAGGGGCCGATCAGCCCCAGCATTTT. Protein sequence: CASSFSTGADQPQHF.

J is TRBJ2-1 and V is TRBV7-9; D possibly corresponds to TRBD2 (5 bases). V was shortened by 3 bases and J by 7 bases, with 10 bases between the two germline ends. The CDR3 has 13 amino acids. The V gene's germline CDR1 is SEHNR and CDR2 FQNEAQ (reference sequence). CDR3 sequence: CASSFTSGNEQFF. In nucleotides, the CDR3 is TGTGCCAGCAGCTTCACGTCGGGGAATGAGCAGTTCTTC. Full variable domain (remainder filled in from reference TRBV7-9 and TRBJ2-1): DTGVSQNPRHKITKRGQNVTFRCDPISEHNRLYWYRQTLGQGPEFLTYFQNEAQLEKSRLLSDRFSAERPKGSFSTLEIQRTEQGDSAMYLCASSFTSGNEQFFGPGTRLTVL.